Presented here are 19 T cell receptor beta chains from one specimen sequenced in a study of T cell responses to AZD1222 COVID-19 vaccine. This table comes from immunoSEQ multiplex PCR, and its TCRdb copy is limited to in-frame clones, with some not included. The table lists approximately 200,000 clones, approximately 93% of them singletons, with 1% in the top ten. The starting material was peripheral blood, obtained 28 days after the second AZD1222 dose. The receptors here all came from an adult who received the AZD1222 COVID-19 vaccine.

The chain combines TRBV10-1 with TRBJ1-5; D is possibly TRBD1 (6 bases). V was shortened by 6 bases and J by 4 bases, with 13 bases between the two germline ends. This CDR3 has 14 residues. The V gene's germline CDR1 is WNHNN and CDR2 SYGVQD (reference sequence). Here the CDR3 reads CASSLGQGNQPQHF. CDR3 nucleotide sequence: TGCGCCAGCAGCCTCGGGCAGGGGAATCAGCCCCAGCATTTT.

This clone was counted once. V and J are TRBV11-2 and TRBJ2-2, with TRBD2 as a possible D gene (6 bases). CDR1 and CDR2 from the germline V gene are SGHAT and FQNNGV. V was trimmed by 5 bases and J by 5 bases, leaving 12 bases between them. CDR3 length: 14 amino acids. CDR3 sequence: CASSTRRGTGELFF. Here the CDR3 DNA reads TGTGCCAGCAGCACCAGGAGGGGTACCGGGGAGCTGTTTTTT.

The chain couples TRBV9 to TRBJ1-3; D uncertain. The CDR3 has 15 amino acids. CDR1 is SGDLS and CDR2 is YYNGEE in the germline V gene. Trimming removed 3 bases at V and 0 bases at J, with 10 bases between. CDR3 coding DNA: TGTGCCAGCAGCGGCCGCTCGGACTCTGGAAACACCATATATTTT. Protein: CASSGRSDSGNTIYF.

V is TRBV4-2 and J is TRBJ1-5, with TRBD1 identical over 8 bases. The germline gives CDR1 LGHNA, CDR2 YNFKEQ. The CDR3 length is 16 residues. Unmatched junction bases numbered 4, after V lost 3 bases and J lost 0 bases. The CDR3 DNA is TGTGCCAGCAGCCAGAGACAGGGGTATAGCAATCAGCCCCAGCATTTT. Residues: CASSQRQGYSNQPQHF.

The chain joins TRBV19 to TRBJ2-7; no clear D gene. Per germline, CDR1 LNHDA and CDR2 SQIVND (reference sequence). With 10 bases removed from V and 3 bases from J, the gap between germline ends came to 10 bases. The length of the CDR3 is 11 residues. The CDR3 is CATSLGYEQYF. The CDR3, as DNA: TGTGCCACCTCCCTGGGCTACGAGCAGTACTTC.

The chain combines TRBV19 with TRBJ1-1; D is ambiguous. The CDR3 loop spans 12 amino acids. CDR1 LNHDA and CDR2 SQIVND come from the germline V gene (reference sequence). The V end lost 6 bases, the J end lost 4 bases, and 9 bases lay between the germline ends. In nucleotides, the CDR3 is TGTGCCAGTAGCGGACGGGTCACTGAAGCTTTCTTT. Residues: CASSGRVTEAFF. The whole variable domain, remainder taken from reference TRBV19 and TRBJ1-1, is DGGITQSPKYLFRKEGQNVTLSCEQNLNHDAMYWYRQDPGQGLRLIYYSQIVNDFQKGDIAEGYSVSREKKESFPLTVTSAQKNPTAFYLCASSGRVTEAFFGQGTRLTVV.

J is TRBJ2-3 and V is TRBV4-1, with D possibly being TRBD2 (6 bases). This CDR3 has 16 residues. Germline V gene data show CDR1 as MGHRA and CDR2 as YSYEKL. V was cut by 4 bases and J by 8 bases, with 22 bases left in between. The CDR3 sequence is CASSLTRDPPEGTQYF. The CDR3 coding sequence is TGCGCCAGCAGCCTGACCCGGGACCCGCCGGAGGGTACGCAGTATTTT.

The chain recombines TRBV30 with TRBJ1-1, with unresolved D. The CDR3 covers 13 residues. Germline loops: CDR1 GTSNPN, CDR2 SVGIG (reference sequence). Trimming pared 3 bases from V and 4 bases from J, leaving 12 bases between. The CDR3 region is CAWRKAGGTEAFF. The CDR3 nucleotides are TGTGCCTGGAGAAAGGCGGGCGGCACTGAAGCTTTCTTT. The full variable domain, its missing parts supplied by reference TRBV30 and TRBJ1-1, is SQTIHQWPATLVQPVGSPLSLECTVEGTSNPNLYWYRQAAGRGLQLLFYSVGIGQISSEVPQNLSASRPQDRQFILSSKKLLLSDSGFYLCAWRKAGGTEAFFGQGTRLTVV.

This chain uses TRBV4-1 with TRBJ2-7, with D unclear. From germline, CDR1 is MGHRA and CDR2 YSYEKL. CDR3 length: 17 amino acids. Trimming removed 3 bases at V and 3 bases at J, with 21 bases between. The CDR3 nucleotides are TGCGCCAGCAGCCATTCTCCCCCGAGAGGTGTTAACTACGAGCAGTACTTC. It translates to CASSHSPPRGVNYEQYF.

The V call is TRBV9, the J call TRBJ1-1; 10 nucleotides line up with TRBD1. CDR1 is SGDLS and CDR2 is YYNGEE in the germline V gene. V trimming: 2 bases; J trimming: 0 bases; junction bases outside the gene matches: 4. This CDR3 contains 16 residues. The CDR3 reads CASSVTGTGVNTEAFF. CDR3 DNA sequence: TGTGCCAGCAGCGTCACCGGGACAGGGGTGAACACTGAAGCTTTCTTT.

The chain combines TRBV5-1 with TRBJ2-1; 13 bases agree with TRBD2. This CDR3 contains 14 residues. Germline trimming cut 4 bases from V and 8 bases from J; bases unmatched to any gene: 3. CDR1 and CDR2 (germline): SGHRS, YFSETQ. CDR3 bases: TGCGCCAGCAGCCAACTAGCGGGGGGGCATGAGCAGTTCTTC. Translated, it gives CASSQLAGGHEQFF. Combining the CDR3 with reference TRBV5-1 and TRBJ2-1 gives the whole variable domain KAGVTQTPRYLIKTRGQQVTLSCSPISGHRSVSWYQQTPGQGLQFLFEYFSETQRNKGNFPGRFSGRQFSNSRSEMNVSTLELGDSALYLCASSQLAGGHEQFFGPGTRLTVL.

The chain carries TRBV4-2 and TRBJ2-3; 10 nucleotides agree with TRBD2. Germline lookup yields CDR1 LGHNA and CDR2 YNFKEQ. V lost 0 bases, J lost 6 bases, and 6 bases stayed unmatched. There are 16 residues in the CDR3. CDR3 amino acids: CASSQESSGGADTQYF. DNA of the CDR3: TGTGCCAGCAGCCAAGAATCCAGCGGGGGGGCGGATACGCAGTATTTT.

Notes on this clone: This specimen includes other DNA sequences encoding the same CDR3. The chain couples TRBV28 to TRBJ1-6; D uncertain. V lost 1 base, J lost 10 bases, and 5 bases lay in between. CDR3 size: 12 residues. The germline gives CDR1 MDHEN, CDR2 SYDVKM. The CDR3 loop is CASSLSRSPLHF. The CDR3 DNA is TGTGCCAGCAGTTTATCTCGATCACCCCTCCACTTT.

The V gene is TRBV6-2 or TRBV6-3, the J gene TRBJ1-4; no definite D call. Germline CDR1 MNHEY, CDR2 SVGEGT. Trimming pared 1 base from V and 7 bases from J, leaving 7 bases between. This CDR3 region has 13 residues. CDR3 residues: CASSYFKREKLFF. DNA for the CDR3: TGTGCCAGCAGTTACTTTAAACGTGAAAAACTGTTTTTT.

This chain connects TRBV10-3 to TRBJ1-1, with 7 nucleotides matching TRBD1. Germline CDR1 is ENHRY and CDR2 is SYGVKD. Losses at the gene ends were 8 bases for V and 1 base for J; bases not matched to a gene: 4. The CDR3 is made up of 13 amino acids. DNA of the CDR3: TGTGCCATCGCCAGGGGGTCGAACACTGAAGCTTTCTTT. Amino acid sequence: CAIARGSNTEAFF.

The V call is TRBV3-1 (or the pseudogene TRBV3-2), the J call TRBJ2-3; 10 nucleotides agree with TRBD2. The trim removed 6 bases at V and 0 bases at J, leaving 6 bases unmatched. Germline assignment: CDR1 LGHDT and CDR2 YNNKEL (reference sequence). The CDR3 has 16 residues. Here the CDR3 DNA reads TGTGCCAGCAGACTCGGGACTAGCGCTAGCACAGATACGCAGTATTTT. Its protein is CASRLGTSASTDTQYF.

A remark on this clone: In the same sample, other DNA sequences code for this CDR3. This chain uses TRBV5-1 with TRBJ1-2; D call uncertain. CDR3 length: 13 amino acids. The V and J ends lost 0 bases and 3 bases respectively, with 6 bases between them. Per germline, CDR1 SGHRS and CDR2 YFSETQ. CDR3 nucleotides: TGCGCCAGCAGCTTGGTTGGCGACTATGGCTACACCTTC. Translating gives CASSLVGDYGYTF.

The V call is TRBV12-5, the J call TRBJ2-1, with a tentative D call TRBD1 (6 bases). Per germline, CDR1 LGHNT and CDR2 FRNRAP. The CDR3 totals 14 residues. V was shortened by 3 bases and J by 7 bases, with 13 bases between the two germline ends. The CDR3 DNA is TGTGCTAGTGGTTTTTCCCCGCAGGGGAATGAGCAGTTCTTC. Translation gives CASGFSPQGNEQFF.

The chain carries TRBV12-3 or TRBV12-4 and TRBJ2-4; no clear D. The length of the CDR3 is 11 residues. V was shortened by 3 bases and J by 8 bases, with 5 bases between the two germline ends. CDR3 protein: CASSLQDIQYF. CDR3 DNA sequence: TGTGCCAGCAGTTTGCAAGACATTCAGTACTTC.